This TCR beta chain was recovered during a study of blood T cell repertoires in COVID-19. In the study overall: Researchers got acute and convalescent COVID-19 samples from the United States, Italy and Spain.

In the authors' workflow: Reference gene primer amplification in the assay estimated nucleated cell counts. Using immunoSEQ multiplex PCR, the repertoire was profiled, and TCRdb retains in-frame clones only, with some absent. Clone size and the V and J calls come from that table; the DNA yielded D and trimming. The sample records about 370,000 clones, roughly 90% being singletons. This CDR3 has 15 residues. Trimming removed 5 bases at V and 0 bases at J, with 14 bases between. Germline CDR1 ENHRY, CDR2 SYGVKD. Sequencing was done on a sample of peripheral blood. The sequence derives from a woman in her thirties with COVID-19, enrolled during active disease. J is TRBJ2-7 and V is TRBV10-3; tentatively, D is TRBD2 (6 bases). The CDR3 spells CAISTGGAGSYEQYV. Here the CDR3 DNA reads TGTGCCATCAGTACAGGAGGAGCGGGCTCCTACGAGCAGTACGTC.